This T cell receptor beta chain was sequenced for a study of vaccination and CD4 T cells after COVID-19. Indicated treatment: roughly ten-day PBMC culture with coronavirus spike peptide pools or control peptides (ViraFEST assay). Germline CDR1 reads SGHVS; CDR2 reads FNYEAQ. The CDR3 is 16 residues long. Trimming stripped 0 bases from V and 0 bases from J, with 10 bases between. Sequencing of the DNA from cultured CD4+ T cells was carried out with the Oncomine TCR Beta short-read assay. TCRdb reprocessed the PCR reads via MiXCR and lists one record per CDR3 protein. The table has some 16,000 distinct CDR3 sequences, under 70% seen once; the top ten hold around a tenth. This clonotype has only a few counts. What it binds is unknown.

The chain has TRBV7-6 and TRBJ2-3; D not resolved. The receptor's source is a human donor who had recovered from COVID-19. Sequences were obtained from CD4+ T cells from blood, cultured in vitro. The CDR3 DNA reads as TGTGCCAGCAGCTTAGCGCAAGGGTTTAGCACAGATACGCAGTATTTT. Amino acids: CASSLAQGFSTDTQYF.